This passage covers 28 T cell receptor beta chains from one sample sequenced in a study of cytomegalovirus exposure and HLA in healthy donors. PCR involved 60 Vbeta and 13 Jbeta primers. This table comes from immunoSEQ multiplex PCR, and its TCRdb copy is limited to in-frame clones, with some not included. The table records around 150,000 clones, around 79% of them present only once. Sequenced sample: PBMCs. These receptor sequences come from a woman between 45 and 60 years old in good health and CMV-seropositive.

The chain links TRBV2 to TRBJ1-6; D is unresolved. The CDR3 is 15 amino acids. From germline, CDR1 is SNHLY and CDR2 FYNNEI. V lost 1 base to trimming and J lost 6 bases, with 10 bases between them. CDR3 sequence: CASSEESGPNSPLHF. The CDR3 nucleotides are TGTGCCAGCAGTGAAGAGTCTGGCCCTAATTCACCCCTCCACTTT.

This clone was observed a handful of times. The chain joins TRBV18 to TRBJ1-4, with D perhaps matching TRBD1 (5 bases). V gave up 5 bases and J gave up 0 bases, with 10 bases separating them. The V gene's germline CDR1 is KGHSH and CDR2 LQKENI. The CDR3 totals 15 residues. Written as DNA, the CDR3 is TGTGCCAGCTCAACGGGGGGTGCAACTAATGAAAAACTGTTTTTT. This sequence encodes CASSTGGATNEKLFF. Full variable domain (outside the CDR3, taken from reference TRBV18 and TRBJ1-4): NAGVMQNPRHLVRRRGQEARLRCSPMKGHSHVYWYRQLPEEGLKFMVYLQKENIIDESGMPKERFSAEFPKEGPSILRIQQVVRGDSAAYFCASSTGGATNEKLFFGSGTQLSVL.

The V and J genes are TRBV5-1 and TRBJ2-1, with 8 bases aligning to TRBD1. Germline trimming cut 4 bases from V and 5 bases from J; bases unmatched to any gene: 8. Germline V gives CDR1 SGHRS, CDR2 YFSETQ. The CDR3 is made up of 15 amino acids. CDR3 sequence: CASSPGQEIDNEQFF. The CDR3 DNA follows: TGCGCCAGCAGCCCGGGACAGGAGATCGACAATGAGCAGTTCTTC.

The chain links TRBV4-1 to TRBJ2-7; 7 bases map to TRBD1. Losses at the gene ends were 0 bases for V and 6 bases for J; bases not matched to a gene: 8. This CDR3 is 15 amino acids long. Looked up from germline, CDR1 is MGHRA and CDR2 is YSYEKL. The CDR3 region is CASSQEGTVGAEQYF. The DNA for the CDR3 is TGCGCCAGCAGCCAAGAGGGGACAGTTGGGGCCGAGCAGTACTTC.

This clone is a singleton in its sample. This chain connects TRBV5-6 to TRBJ1-1, with 9 bases matching TRBD1. CDR1 and CDR2 (germline): SGHDT, YYEEEE. V lost 7 bases and J lost 4; bases outside the gene matches: 11. This CDR3 region has 15 residues. The CDR3 bases are TGTGCCAGCGGGTCTCAACAGGGGGCGGGCACTGAAGCTTTCTTT. Translated: CASGSQQGAGTEAFF. The entire variable domain, with the rest obtained from reference TRBV5-6 and TRBJ1-1, is as follows: DAGVTQSPTHLIKTRGQQVTLRCSPKSGHDTVSWYQQALGQGPQFIFQYYEEEERQRGNFPDRFSGHQFPNYSSELNVNALLLGDSALYLCASGSQQGAGTEAFFGQGTRLTVV.

This clone turned up a few times. The chain joins TRBV4-3 to TRBJ2-7; 8 bases match TRBD2. After removal of 0 bases from V and 7 bases from J, the junction contained 8 bases not matched to a gene. The CDR3 sequence is 15 residues long. The germline gives CDR1 LGHNA, CDR2 YSLEER. The CDR3 reads CASSQEFGGAGEQYF. The CDR3 DNA reads as TGCGCCAGCAGCCAAGAGTTCGGGGGGGCCGGAGAGCAGTACTTC.

V is TRBV5-1 and J is TRBJ2-5; D ambiguous. Germline V gene lookup returns CDR1 SGHRS and CDR2 YFSETQ. The CDR3 runs to 13 residues. The ends were cut back, 3 bases at V and 3 bases at J, with 9 bases in the middle. CDR3 residues: CASSSGLEETQYF. The CDR3 DNA is TGCGCCAGCAGCTCTGGTCTAGAAGAGACCCAGTACTTC.

About this clone: It is unclear where the CDR3 begins or ends on the DNA, so no DNA is shown, and the CDR3 is as TCRdb lists it. The chain has TRBV19 and TRBJ2-3; the D segment call TRBD2 is taken from the table without a DNA check. The CDR3 is 14 residues long, ends included. CDR1 is LNHDA and CDR2 is SQIVND in the germline V gene (reference sequence). CDR3 residues: CASSPGLLEREQYF.

The gene calls are TRBV7-8 and TRBJ1-3; D ambiguous. V lost 1 base to trimming and J lost 10 bases, with 11 bases between them. Germline-derived CDR1 and CDR2 are SGHVS and FQNEAQ. CDR3 length equals 13 residues. CDR3 residues: CASSLVDGGTIYF. For the CDR3, the DNA is TGTGCCAGCAGCTTAGTAGATGGAGGAACCATATATTTT.

This clone was counted a few times. V usage is TRBV5-6 and J usage is TRBJ1-5; tentative D call: TRBD1 (6 bases). V was clipped by 4 bases and J by 6 bases, with 11 bases between them. CDR3 size: 13 residues. Per germline, CDR1 SGHDT and CDR2 YYEEEE. The CDR3 region has the DNA TGTGCCAGCAGCGTACAGGGATTTCAGCCCCAGCATTTT. It codes for CASSVQGFQPQHF.

The chain has TRBV4-2 and TRBJ2-3; TRBD1 is a possible D gene (6 bases). Trimming took 6 bases from V and 3 from J, leaving 16 bases between them. The V gene's germline CDR1 is LGHNA and CDR2 YNFKEQ. This CDR3 is 15 amino acids long. CDR3 nucleotide sequence: TGTGCCAGCAGGGACAGCCTCGACCCAACAGATACGCAGTATTTT. Translated: CASRDSLDPTDTQYF.

The chain carries TRBV7-2 and TRBJ1-2; tentatively, D is TRBD1 (6 bases). Deletions cut 4 bases from V and 0 bases from J, with 15 bases between. The CDR3 is 16 amino acids. Germline V gene lookup returns CDR1 SGHTA and CDR2 FQGNSA. The CDR3 spells CASSSQGQISNYGYTF. The CDR3 coding sequence is TGTGCCAGCAGCTCCCAAGGACAGATATCTAACTATGGCTACACCTTC.

As DNA, the CDR3 is TGTGCCAGCAGTGAAGAGGGGACAGGGTACACTGAAGCTTTCTTT. It translates to CASSEEGTGYTEAFF. The V and J genes are TRBV2 and TRBJ1-1; 9 bases match TRBD1. This CDR3 is 15 amino acids long. V lost 1 base to trimming and J lost 3 bases; unmatched junction nucleotides: 3. The V gene's germline CDR1 is SNHLY and CDR2 FYNNEI.

This clone was seen once. The gene calls are TRBV6-1 and TRBJ2-7, with 7 bases that match TRBD1. Unmatched junction bases numbered 11, after V lost 6 bases and J lost 6 bases. The CDR3 is made up of 14 amino acids. The germline V gene has CDR1 MNHNS and CDR2 SASEGT. CDR3 in amino acids: CASRRGTEAGEQYF. CDR3 coding DNA: TGTGCCAGCAGGAGGGGGACAGAGGCCGGCGAGCAGTACTTC.

This chain connects TRBV9 to TRBJ1-5; D unresolved. Germline CDR1 is SGDLS and CDR2 is YYNGEE. The CDR3 contains 16 residues. Trimming cost V 4 bases and J 3 bases, with 17 bases left between them. Written as DNA, the CDR3 is TGTGCCAGCAGCATCCTAGTAGGTCATGTCAATCAGCCCCAGCATTTT. The encoded protein is CASSILVGHVNQPQHF.

The genes are TRBV7-9 and TRBJ1-6; unclear D gene. The CDR3 runs 15 residues. The V gene's germline CDR1 is SEHNR and CDR2 FQNEAQ (reference sequence). V was cut by 5 bases and J by 12 bases, with 20 bases left in between. Written as DNA, the CDR3 is TGTGCCAGCAGCCAACTTCCAGGTCCAATGGTACCCCTCCACTTT. It is translated as CASSQLPGPMVPLHF.

The gene calls are TRBV19 and TRBJ1-2, with a weak D call TRBD1 (6 bases). V lost 6 bases and J 4 bases, leaving 12 bases between the germline ends. Germline V gene lookup returns CDR1 LNHDA and CDR2 SQIVND (reference sequence). The CDR3 spans 13 residues. The CDR3 bases are TGTGCCAGTAGCGCCGGGACACTCTATGGCTACACCTTC. It encodes CASSAGTLYGYTF.

The J gene is TRBJ2-5, the V gene TRBV29-1; D might be TRBD2 (6 bases). The CDR3 is 13 residues long. V shed 7 bases and J shed 5 bases, with 17 bases lying between them. Germline CDR1 and CDR2: SQVTM and ANQGSEA. The CDR3 here is CSAERGGRETQYF. The CDR3 DNA reads as TGCAGCGCCGAAAGGGGAGGCCGGGAGACCCAGTACTTC. The complete variable domain, with remaining parts taken from reference TRBV29-1 and TRBJ2-5, reads SAVISQKPSRDICQRGTSLTIQCQVDSQVTMMFWYRQQPGQSLTLIATANQGSEATYESGFVIDKFPISRPNLTFSTLTVSNMSPEDSSIYLCSAERGGRETQYFGPGTRLLVL.

The CDR3 DNA sequence: TGTGCCAGCAGCTTGGGCGGGACAGATACGCAGTATTTT. Residues: CASSLGGTDTQYF. The chain employs TRBV11-2 and TRBJ2-3; a weak D match, TRBD2 (5 bases). Germline V lookup: CDR1 SGHAT, CDR2 FQNNGV. This CDR3 comprises 13 residues. V was cut by 3 bases and J by 3 bases, with 7 bases left in between.

This clone was seen a few times. The chain has TRBV5-1 and TRBJ2-1; D remains ambiguous. The CDR3 consists of 15 residues. V was trimmed by 0 bases and J by 3 bases, leaving 10 bases between them. CDR1 and CDR2 (germline): SGHRS, YFSETQ. For the CDR3, the DNA is TGCGCCAGCAGCTTGGGCTCTACTAACTACAATGAGCAGTTCTTC. As protein: CASSLGSTNYNEQFF.

The V call is TRBV25-1, the J call TRBJ2-1; no reliable D call. Germline CDR1 and CDR2: MGHDK and SYGVNS. The CDR3 has 15 residues. With 2 bases removed from V and 5 bases from J, the gap between germline ends came to 13 bases. The CDR3 nucleotides read TGTGCCAGCAGTGAAGGGTTTTCTCGGGACAATGAGCAGTTCTTC. This codes for CASSEGFSRDNEQFF. Variable domain in full (rest from reference TRBV25-1 and TRBJ2-1): EADIYQTPRYLVIGTGKKITLECSQTMGHDKMYWYQQDPGMELHLIHYSYGVNSTEKGDLSSESTVSRIRTEHFPLTLESARPSHTSQYLCASSEGFSRDNEQFFGPGTRLTVL.

Remarks on this clone: The sample contains more than one DNA sequence encoding this CDR3. This chain links TRBV11-2 with TRBJ2-5; TRBD2 is a possible D gene (6 bases). Trimming shortened V by 5 bases and J by 5 bases, and 18 bases separated the two germline ends. Germline CDR1 SGHAT, CDR2 FQNNGV. CDR3 length: 15 amino acids. CDR3 coding DNA: TGTGCCAGCAGCGGCCCCGGGGGTATACAGGAGACCCAGTACTTC. Translating it yields CASSGPGGIQETQYF.

The rearrangement uses TRBV4-2 and TRBJ1-3; D might be TRBD1 (6 bases). Germline V CDR1 and CDR2: LGHNA, YNFKEQ. This CDR3 has 14 amino acids. Trimming stripped 1 base from V and 11 bases from J, with 15 bases between. CDR3 loop: CASSQAGASSAIYF. The CDR3 DNA reads as TGTGCCAGCAGCCAAGCAGGGGCCTCAAGCGCCATATATTTT.

The chain employs TRBV2 and TRBJ2-5, with 7 bases matching TRBD2. Germline CDR1 is SNHLY and CDR2 is FYNNEI. With 2 bases clipped from V and 1 base from J, the junction kept 1 base outside the gene matches. CDR3 length: 14 residues. The CDR3 sequence is CASSESSGQETQYF. The DNA for the CDR3 is TGTGCCAGCAGTGAATCTAGCGGCCAAGAGACCCAGTACTTC.

The chain carries TRBV7-2 and TRBJ2-7; 12 positions match TRBD2. This CDR3 region has 14 residues. In germline, CDR1 is SGHTA, CDR2 FQGNSA. V lost 7 bases to trimming and J lost 2 bases; unmatched junction nucleotides: 3. Written as DNA, the CDR3 is TGTGCCAGCAACCCTAGCGGGGGGGCCTACGAGCAGTACTTC. This sequence encodes CASNPSGGAYEQYF. Variable domain in full (rest from reference TRBV7-2 and TRBJ2-7): GAGVSQSPSNKVTEKGKDVELRCDPISGHTALYWYRQSLGQGLEFLIYFQGNSAPDKSGLPSDRFSAERTGGSVSTLTIQRTQQEDSAVYLCASNPSGGAYEQYFGPGTRLTVT.

The chain has TRBV7-6 and TRBJ2-7; D not resolved. Germline values: CDR1 SGHVS, CDR2 FNYEAQ. Between the trimmed V and J ends, which lost 1 base and 5 bases, there was a span of 9 bases. The CDR3 consists of 13 residues. The CDR3, as DNA: TGTGCCAGCAGCTTAGTACAGTTCCACGAGCAGTACTTC. Its protein is CASSLVQFHEQYF.

The genes are TRBV18 and TRBJ2-5; D not certain. Germline V gene sequence: CDR1 KGHSH, CDR2 LQKENI. V was trimmed by 0 bases and J by 5 bases, leaving 7 bases between them. The CDR3 loop spans 13 amino acids. In DNA, the CDR3 is TGTGCCAGCTCACCACCTTTTCTGGAGACCCAGTACTTC. Its protein is CASSPPFLETQYF.

The chain couples TRBV30 to TRBJ1-4; D call uncertain. CDR1 is GTSNPN and CDR2 is SVGIG in the germline V gene (reference sequence). The CDR3 runs to 14 residues. Trimming removed 0 bases at V and 7 bases at J, with 12 bases between. The DNA for the CDR3 is TGTGCCTGGAGTGTAGAATGGGGAGGTGAAAAACTGTTTTTT. Translating it yields CAWSVEWGGEKLFF.